These 9 T cell receptor beta chains share one sample of origin, sequenced in a study of CD8 T cells in ankylosing spondylitis. In TCRdb, the 5' RACE reads were re-called with MiXCR into one record per CDR3 protein. The data contain 150,000 to 200,000 distinct CDR3 sequences, 9.8% of them singletons. Sequencing input: blood, either unsorted or a sorted T cell fraction (not recorded which). All receptors derive from a female donor with ankylosing spondylitis or in good health (not recorded which).

The chain combines TRBV6-2 or TRBV6-3 with TRBJ2-5; D is unclear. Germline values: CDR1 MNHEY, CDR2 SVGEGT. The length of the CDR3 is 11 residues. V gave up 6 bases and J gave up 4 bases, with 6 bases separating them. The CDR3 sequence: CASSPAETQYF. CDR3 in DNA: TGTGCCAGCAGCCCCGCAGAGACCCAGTACTTC.

This clonotype was seen more than once but under ten times. In DNA, the CDR3 is TGTGCCAGCAGACAGGGGTTTTATGGCTACACCTTC. This translates into CASRQGFYGYTF. This rearrangement joins TRBV27 to TRBJ1-2; the match to TRBD1 covers 7 bases. Germline loops: CDR1 MNHEY, CDR2 SMNVEV (reference sequence). V gave up 6 bases and J gave up 5 bases; unmatched junction bases: 3. The CDR3 is 12 amino acids.

This clonotype occurred many times. V usage is TRBV29-1 and J usage is TRBJ1-2; D perhaps matches TRBD1 (6 bases). From germline, CDR1 is SQVTM and CDR2 ANQGSEA. The CDR3 is 14 residues long. Deletions cut 3 bases from V and 2 bases from J, with 13 bases between. In DNA form, the CDR3 reads TGCAGCGTTGATGGGAGGGGGACGAACTATGGCTACACCTTC. Amino acids: CSVDGRGTNYGYTF. Full variable domain (remainder filled in from reference TRBV29-1 and TRBJ1-2): SAVISQKPSRDICQRGTSLTIQCQVDSQVTMMFWYRQQPGQSLTLIATANQGSEATYESGFVIDKFPISRPNLTFSTLTVSNMSPEDSSIYLCSVDGRGTNYGYTFGSGTRLTVV.

The chain joins TRBV7-2 to TRBJ2-7; D not certain. The V gene lost 3 bases and the J gene lost 3 bases, with 12 bases spanning the gap. Looked up from germline, CDR1 is SGHTA and CDR2 is FQGNSA. This CDR3 region has 14 residues. The chain's CDR3 is CASSLNPYHYEQYF. The CDR3 nucleotides are TGTGCCAGCAGCTTGAACCCCTACCACTACGAGCAGTACTTC.

This clonotype was seen just once. This chain joins TRBV19 and TRBJ2-1, with a weak D call TRBD1 (6 bases). V was pared by 4 bases and J by 6 bases, with 16 bases between. Germline V gene sequence: CDR1 LNHDA, CDR2 SQIVND (reference sequence). This CDR3 is 15 amino acids long. Here the CDR3 DNA reads TGTGCCAGTAGTACCCCGGACAGCACCCCCAATGAGCAGTTCTTC. Encoded protein: CASSTPDSTPNEQFF. Complete variable domain (other parts from reference TRBV19 and TRBJ2-1): DGGITQSPKYLFRKEGQNVTLSCEQNLNHDAMYWYRQDPGQGLRLIYYSQIVNDFQKGDIAEGYSVSREKKESFPLTVTSAQKNPTAFYLCASSTPDSTPNEQFFGPGTRLTVL.

This clonotype was counted a few times. The chain has TRBV7-6 and TRBJ1-4, with no clear D. CDR3 length: 11 amino acids. V was shortened by 4 bases and J by 8 bases, with 5 bases between the two germline ends. CDR1 and CDR2 from the germline V gene are SGHVS and FNYEAQ. The CDR3 nucleotides read TGTGCCAGCAGCTCCACGGAAAAACTGTTTTTT. It yields the protein CASSSTEKLFF.

This chain joins TRBV7-6 and TRBJ2-3; 13 bases agree with TRBD2. CDR3 length: 16 amino acids. J lost 4 bases, V lost 5 bases, and 6 bases had no gene match. Germline V CDR1 and CDR2: SGHVS, FNYEAQ. This chain's CDR3 is CASSPWTSGRADTQYF. The CDR3 DNA is TGTGCCAGCAGCCCGTGGACTAGCGGGAGAGCAGATACGCAGTATTTT.

There are many counts of this clonotype. The chain combines TRBV12-3 or TRBV12-4 with TRBJ2-3; D unresolved. V was clipped by 2 bases and J by 0 bases, with 6 bases between them. There are 14 residues in the CDR3. The CDR3 sequence is CASSLSQSTDTQYF. The CDR3, as DNA: TGTGCCAGCAGTTTATCACAGAGCACAGATACGCAGTATTTT.

V gene TRBV9 combines with J gene TRBJ1-4, with D possibly being TRBD1 (6 bases). The CDR3 has 15 residues. V dropped 0 bases and J dropped 7 bases, with 13 bases sitting between them. The V gene's germline CDR1 is SGDLS and CDR2 YYNGEE. Here the CDR3 DNA reads TGTGCCAGCAGCGTAGATGGGGGGCGCTCTGAAAAACTGTTTTTT. This codes for CASSVDGGRSEKLFF.